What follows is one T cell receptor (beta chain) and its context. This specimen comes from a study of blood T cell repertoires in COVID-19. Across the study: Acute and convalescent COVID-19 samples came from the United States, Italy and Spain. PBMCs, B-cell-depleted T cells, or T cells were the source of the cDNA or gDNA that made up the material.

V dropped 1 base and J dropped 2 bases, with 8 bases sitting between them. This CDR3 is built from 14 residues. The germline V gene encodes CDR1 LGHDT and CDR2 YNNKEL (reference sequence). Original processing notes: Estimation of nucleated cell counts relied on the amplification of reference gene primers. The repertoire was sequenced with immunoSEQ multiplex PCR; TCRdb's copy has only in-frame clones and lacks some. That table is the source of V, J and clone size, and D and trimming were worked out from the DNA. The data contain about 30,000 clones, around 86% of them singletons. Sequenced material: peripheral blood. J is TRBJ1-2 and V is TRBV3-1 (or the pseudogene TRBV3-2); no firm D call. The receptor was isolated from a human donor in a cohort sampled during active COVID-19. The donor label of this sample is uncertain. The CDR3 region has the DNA TGTGCCAGCAGCCAAGCGTCACGGAACTATGGCTACACCTTC. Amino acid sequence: CASSQASRNYGYTF.